This TCR beta chain was observed in a study of blood T cell repertoires in COVID-19. Whole-study context: Samples representing acute and convalescent COVID-19 were sourced from the United States, Italy and Spain. PBMCs, B-cell-depleted T cells, or T cells provided the cDNA or gDNA that made up the material.

In the authors' workflow: Reference gene primer amplification gave estimated nucleated cell counts. Measured with immunoSEQ multiplex PCR; TCRdb has only the in-frame clones, and not every one. The V and J calls and clone size come from that table; D and trimming were worked out from the DNA. Of about 65,000 clones detected, roughly 92% appear once; the ten largest clones hold 2.9%. The CDR3 length is 19 residues. V is TRBV21-1 and J is TRBJ2-1; the D segment call TRBD2 is taken from the table without a DNA check. TRBV21-1 is classified as a pseudogene. The sequence was collected from an older man with active COVID-19. The sequencing input was peripheral blood. CDR3 region: CASSKANSGGAISYNEQFF. Here the CDR3 DNA reads TGTGCCAGCAGCAAAGCCAATAGCGGGGGGGCTATCTCCTACAATGAGCAGTTCTTC.